These T cell receptor beta chains were read from a single sample in a study of shared T cell receptors in the human thymus. The repertoire was sequenced with immunoSEQ multiplex PCR; TCRdb's copy has only in-frame clones and lacks some. The sample includes 700,000 or so clones, 70% to 90% of them seen just once. This sample also appeared in a second study, on human thymus T cells.

Material: thymocytes. The receptors were gathered from a girl in the first two years of life with a congenital heart defect. Both conserved end residues are part of each CDR3. The order of the fields is V gene, CDR3 protein.

v_call: TRBV25-1
cdr3_aa: CASSGTGSTNEKLFF

v_call: TRBV10-3
cdr3_aa: CAISTTTGGKGRPLHF

v_call: TRBV5-4
cdr3_aa: CASRRAATANSPLHF

v_call: TRBV29-1
cdr3_aa: CSVVKSDRGTVNTEAFF

v_call: TRBV6-1
cdr3_aa: CASSRTGENTEAFF

v_call: TRBV2
cdr3_aa: CASSVPAGASLPETQYF

v_call: TRBV5-1
cdr3_aa: CASSSDTKDVNTEAFF

v_call: TRBV5-1
cdr3_aa: CASSFNGRLNYGYTF

v_call: TRBV19
cdr3_aa: CASSMDRDDQPQHF

v_call: TRBV6-5
cdr3_aa: CASSLFPGFYGYTF

v_call: TRBV5-1
cdr3_aa: CASSFLQGLMGPYSNQPQHF

v_call: TRBV5-4
cdr3_aa: CASSEGTSGLSYEQYF

v_call: TRBV28
cdr3_aa: CASSLFPRGSNQPQHF

v_call: TRBV5-1
cdr3_aa: CASSLYPLRGPRCTDTQYF

v_call: TRBV6-6
cdr3_aa: CASRMASGGFGETQYF

v_call: TRBV2
cdr3_aa: CASGAAVFMNTEAFF

v_call: TRBV4-2
cdr3_aa: CASCPTGADEQYF

v_call: TRBV5-4
cdr3_aa: CASSPPGQLNTEAFF

v_call: TRBV15
cdr3_aa: CATSSPMKPRGYTF

v_call: TRBV29-1
cdr3_aa: CSVLRTLNTEAFF

v_call: TRBV5-1
cdr3_aa: CASSPGQALALAGIMGETQYF

v_call: TRBV27
cdr3_aa: CASSRHYRDSFEKLFF

v_call: TRBV7-3
cdr3_aa: CASSLAGASTGELFF